These 15 T cell receptor beta chains share one sample of origin, sequenced in a study of T-cell reconstitution after alpha-beta-depleted transplantation in children. Preparation of the TCRbeta library was carried out with unique molecular identifiers. MiXCR was run by TCRdb on the PCR reads, yielding one entry per CDR3 protein. Of approximately 150,000 distinct CDR3 sequences in the sample, 8.5% to 10% were seen once. The input for sequencing was PBMCs, mostly from graft donor cells, taken 180 days after TCRalphabeta/CD19-depleted stem cell transplant. The origin of the receptors is a female patient aged 2-9 years who had a stem cell transplant for congenital amegakaryocytic thrombocytopenia, so the T cells may come from the graft donor.

At least ten counts were recorded for this clonotype. This chain links TRBV5-1 with TRBJ2-6; D is uncertain. CDR1 is SGHRS, CDR2 YFSETQ, per germline. This CDR3 is built from 15 residues. V shed 0 bases and J shed 0 bases, with 4 bases lying between them. CDR3 residues: CASSLEASGANVLTF. For the CDR3, the DNA is TGCGCCAGCAGCTTGGAGGCCTCTGGGGCCAACGTCCTGACTTTC.

This clonotype came up a few times. The chain joins TRBV15 to TRBJ2-1, with a possible D match to TRBD1 (6 bases). Trimming stripped 1 base from V and 7 bases from J, with 14 bases between. Germline-derived CDR1 and CDR2 are LNHNV and YYDKDF (reference sequence). The CDR3 is 15 residues long. The chain's CDR3 is CATSRGRDKANEQFF. The CDR3 bases are TGTGCCACCAGCAGAGGTCGGGACAAAGCAAATGAGCAGTTCTTC.

This clonotype has more than one count but fewer than ten. V gene TRBV9 combines with J gene TRBJ2-1; unclear D gene. Trimming left V 2 bases short and J 9 bases short, with 9 bases between. CDR1 is SGDLS, CDR2 YYNGEE, per germline. This CDR3 comprises 12 residues. CDR3 sequence: CASSVSVSEQFF. In DNA, the CDR3 is TGTGCCAGCAGCGTCTCTGTTAGTGAGCAGTTCTTC.

This clonotype was counted ten times or more. The CDR3 here is CASRQGPSGNTIYF. Written as DNA, the CDR3 is TGCGCCAGTAGACAGGGGCCCTCTGGAAACACCATATATTTT. The chain carries TRBV5-1 and TRBJ1-3, with 8 bases aligning to TRBD1. The V segment lost 8 bases and the J segment 0 bases; nucleotides outside the gene matches: 4. This CDR3 spans 14 amino acids. Germline values: CDR1 SGHRS, CDR2 YFSETQ.

V usage is TRBV12-5 and J usage is TRBJ2-5; 8 bases fit TRBD1. The CDR3 runs to 17 residues. Losses at the gene ends were 1 base for V and 5 bases for J; bases not matched to a gene: 12. CDR1 and CDR2 (germline): LGHNT, FRNRAP. The CDR3 bases are TGTGCTAGTGGTTTGGGCAAGACAGGGGCTGGGATGGAGACCCAGTACTTC. This sequence encodes CASGLGKTGAGMETQYF.

Concerning this clonotype itself: One end of the junction is discordant with germline, which a read error may explain. The genes are TRBV3-1 and TRBJ1-5; D not resolved. This CDR3 is 17 amino acids long. The germline V gene encodes CDR1 LGHDT and CDR2 YNNKEL (reference sequence). The CDR3: CACSQDRAVGSNQPQHF. The CDR3 nucleotides read TGTGCCTGCAGCCAAGATCGCGCGGTCGGAAGCAATCAGCCCCAGCATTTT.

This clonotype was observed a handful of times. The chain combines TRBV20-1 with TRBJ2-7; 12 bases map to TRBD1. CDR3 size: 16 residues. With 4 bases clipped from V and 2 bases from J, the junction kept 9 bases outside the gene matches. Germline V gives CDR1 DFQATT, CDR2 SNEGSKA (reference sequence). CDR3 in amino acids: CSATGTGGRLAYEQYF. The CDR3 coding sequence is TGCAGTGCTACCGGGACAGGGGGCCGACTAGCCTACGAGCAGTACTTC.

This clonotype was found many times. The J gene is TRBJ2-7, the V gene TRBV6-5, with no clear D. The V and J ends lost 1 base and 0 bases respectively, with 7 bases between them. Germline lookup yields CDR1 MNHEY and CDR2 SVGAGI. The CDR3 contains 14 residues. CDR3 sequence (DNA): TGTGCCAGCAGTTACTTAACTGACTCCTACGAGCAGTACTTC. This translates into CASSYLTDSYEQYF.

In its sample, this clonotype was seen many times. The rearrangement links TRBV7-9 to TRBJ1-4; D is unclear. CDR3 size: 14 residues. V was shortened by 1 base and J by 3 bases, with 6 bases between the two germline ends. Germline loops: CDR1 SEHNR, CDR2 FQNEAQ (reference sequence). The CDR3 DNA follows: TGTGCCAGCAGCTTAGGCAGCCCTAATGAAAAACTGTTTTTT. Its protein product is CASSLGSPNEKLFF.

This clonotype was seen a few times. The rearrangement uses TRBV20-1 and TRBJ2-7; 7 nucleotides agree with TRBD2. The CDR3 is 13 residues long. J was trimmed by 3 bases and V by 4 bases; bases with no gene match: 6. Germline V lookup: CDR1 DFQATT, CDR2 SNEGSKA (reference sequence). The CDR3 DNA sequence: TGCAGTGCTAATAGCGGGTATCTCTACGAGCAGTACTTC. Its protein product is CSANSGYLYEQYF.

This clonotype has a count of ten or more. For the CDR3, the DNA is TGCAGTGCTAGAGGGGACTCTGGGGCCAACGTCCTGACTTTC. Translated: CSARGDSGANVLTF. V and J are TRBV20-1 and TRBJ2-6; D uncertain. Trimming took 1 base from V and 0 from J, leaving 4 bases between them. This CDR3 is 14 amino acids long. Per the germline V gene, CDR1 is DFQATT and CDR2 is SNEGSKA (reference sequence).

In its sample, this clonotype was seen many times. The genes are TRBV5-1 and TRBJ1-3; D is unresolved. This CDR3 region has 14 residues. The germline V and J ends were trimmed by 6 bases and 0 bases, with 10 bases remaining between them. Germline V gene lookup returns CDR1 SGHRS and CDR2 YFSETQ. CDR3 bases: TGCGCCAGCAAGCAAGTTTCCTCTGGAAACACCATATATTTT. Its protein is CASKQVSSGNTIYF.

This clonotype was detected many times. The V and J genes are TRBV12-3 or TRBV12-4 and TRBJ2-6; no firm D call. CDR3 length: 18 amino acids. Trimming left V 5 bases short and J 0 bases short, with 17 bases between. The CDR3 DNA sequence: TGTGCCAGCAGTCCCTACCTCGACGAGCCCTCTGGGGCCAACGTCCTGACTTTC. This gives the protein CASSPYLDEPSGANVLTF.

This clonotype was detected ten times or more. The CDR3 here is CSANQGGAGNTIYF. For the CDR3, the DNA is TGCAGTGCTAACCAGGGAGGAGCTGGAAACACCATATATTTT. The chain is built from TRBV20-1 and TRBJ1-3; a weak D match, TRBD1 (5 bases). Germline V gives CDR1 DFQATT, CDR2 SNEGSKA (reference sequence). The CDR3 covers 14 residues. V was shortened by 4 bases and J by 2 bases, with 12 bases between the two germline ends.

A word on this clonotype: A much more abundant neighbour one base away suggests this may be a read error. The V and J genes are TRBV11-3 and TRBJ2-7, with D tentatively TRBD1 (5 bases). This CDR3 has 13 residues. CDR1 and CDR2 (germline): SGHNT, YENEEA. Trimming pared 0 bases from V and 7 bases from J, leaving 10 bases between. CDR3 sequence (DNA): TGTGCCAGCAGCTTAGAAGGGGCCGGAGAGCAGTACTTC. It is translated as CASSLEGAGEQYF.